The TCR beta chain described here comes from a study of T cell changes during pregnancy in multiple sclerosis. The data were produced by immunoSEQ multiplex PCR, yet TCRdb's version contains in-frame clones alone and is incomplete. Of tens of thousands of clones detected, roughly 89% appear once; the ten largest clones hold roughly 2.1%. CDR3 length equals 16 residues. V lost 6 bases and J lost 2, with 16 bases in between. From germline, CDR1 is MGHDK and CDR2 SYGVNS. The TCR comes from a female donor with multiple sclerosis, enrolled in a pregnancy study. Sequencing used peripheral blood, obtained in the second trimester of pregnancy. The V call is TRBV25-1, the J call TRBJ2-2; weak D call: TRBD2 (5 bases). CDR3 coding DNA: TGTGCCAGCAGCAAAACCGGCGCGGGTAACACCGGGGAGCTGTTTTTT. This gives the protein CASSKTGAGNTGELFF.